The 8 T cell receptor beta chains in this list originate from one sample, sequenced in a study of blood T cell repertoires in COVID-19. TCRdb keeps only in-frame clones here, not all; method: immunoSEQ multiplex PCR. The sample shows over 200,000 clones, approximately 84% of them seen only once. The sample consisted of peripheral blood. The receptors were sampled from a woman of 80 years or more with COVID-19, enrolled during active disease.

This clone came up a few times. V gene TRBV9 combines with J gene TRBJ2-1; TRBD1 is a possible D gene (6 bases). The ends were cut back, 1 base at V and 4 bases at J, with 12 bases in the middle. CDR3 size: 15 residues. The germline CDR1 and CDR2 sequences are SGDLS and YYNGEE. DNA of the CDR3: TGTGCCAGCAGCGTATCCGGGACACCTTACAATGAGCAGTTCTTC. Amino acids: CASSVSGTPYNEQFF.

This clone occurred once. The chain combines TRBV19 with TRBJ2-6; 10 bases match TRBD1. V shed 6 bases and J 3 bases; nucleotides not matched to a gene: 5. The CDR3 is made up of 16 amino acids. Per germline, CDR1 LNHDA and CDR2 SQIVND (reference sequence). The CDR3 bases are TGTGCCAGTAGAGGACAGGGGGGATTTGGGGCCAACGTCCTGACTTTC. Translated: CASRGQGGFGANVLTF. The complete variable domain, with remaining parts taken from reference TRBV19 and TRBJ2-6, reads DGGITQSPKYLFRKEGQNVTLSCEQNLNHDAMYWYRQDPGQGLRLIYYSQIVNDFQKGDIAEGYSVSREKKESFPLTVTSAQKNPTAFYLCASRGQGGFGANVLTFGAGSRLTVL.

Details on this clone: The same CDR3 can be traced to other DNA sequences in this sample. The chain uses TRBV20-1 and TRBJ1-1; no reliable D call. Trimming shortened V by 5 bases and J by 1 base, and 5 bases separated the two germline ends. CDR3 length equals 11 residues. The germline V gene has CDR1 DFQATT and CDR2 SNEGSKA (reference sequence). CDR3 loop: CSARGNTEAFF. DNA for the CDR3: TGCAGTGCTCGGGGGAACACTGAAGCTTTCTTT.

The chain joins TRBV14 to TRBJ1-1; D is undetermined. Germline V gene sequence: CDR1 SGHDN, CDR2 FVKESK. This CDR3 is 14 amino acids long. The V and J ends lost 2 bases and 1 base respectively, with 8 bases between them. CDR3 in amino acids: CASSQTPSNTEAFF. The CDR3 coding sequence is TGTGCCAGCAGCCAAACACCCTCGAACACTGAAGCTTTCTTT.

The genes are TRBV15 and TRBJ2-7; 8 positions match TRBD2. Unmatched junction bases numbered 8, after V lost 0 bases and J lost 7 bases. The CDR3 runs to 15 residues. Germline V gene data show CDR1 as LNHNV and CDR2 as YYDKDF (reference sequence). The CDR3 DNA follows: TGTGCCACCAGCAGAGATCTGGCGGGGGGACGAGAGCAGTACTTC. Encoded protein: CATSRDLAGGREQYF.

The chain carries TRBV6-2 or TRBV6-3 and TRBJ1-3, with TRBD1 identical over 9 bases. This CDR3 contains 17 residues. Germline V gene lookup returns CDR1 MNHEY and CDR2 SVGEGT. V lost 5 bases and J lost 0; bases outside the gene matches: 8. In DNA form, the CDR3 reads TGTGCCAGCAGTGGGGGGACAGGGTCCACCTCTGGAAACACCATATATTTT. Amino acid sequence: CASSGGTGSTSGNTIYF.

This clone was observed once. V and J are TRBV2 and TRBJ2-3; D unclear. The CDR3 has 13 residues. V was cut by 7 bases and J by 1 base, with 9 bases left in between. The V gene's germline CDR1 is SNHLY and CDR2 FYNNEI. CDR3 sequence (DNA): TGTGCCAGCATAAGATTAGGCACAGATACGCAGTATTTT. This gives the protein CASIRLGTDTQYF.

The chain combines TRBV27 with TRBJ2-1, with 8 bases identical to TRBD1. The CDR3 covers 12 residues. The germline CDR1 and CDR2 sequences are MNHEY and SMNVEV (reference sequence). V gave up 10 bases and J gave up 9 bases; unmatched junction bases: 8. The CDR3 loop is CATRTGWGEQFF. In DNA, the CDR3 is TGTGCCACCAGGACAGGGTGGGGTGAGCAGTTCTTC.